Below, 13 T cell receptor beta chains from the same sample are listed, as sequenced in a study of metastatic and nonmetastatic thyroid tumors. TCRdb redid the clone calls on the PCR reads using MiXCR. The repertoire holds 15,000 to 20,000 clones, with around a third as singletons. Every patient underwent thyroid surgery untreated. Input material: adjacent normal tissue. Receptor source: a female donor with papillary thyroid cancer or a benign thyroid nodule (not recorded which). Some clones in this sample may be carry-over from other donors' samples.

This clone was counted a few times. J is TRBJ2-2 and V is TRBV28; tentative D call: TRBD1 (6 bases). This CDR3 region has 13 residues. The germline V and J ends were trimmed by 8 bases and 0 bases, with 7 bases remaining between them. The germline gives CDR1 MDHEN, CDR2 SYDVKM. The CDR3 sequence is CASGTSNTGELFF. CDR3 nucleotide sequence: TGTGCCAGCGGGACATCGAACACCGGGGAGCTGTTTTTT.

The V gene is TRBV2, the J gene TRBJ2-7, with D maybe TRBD2 (7 bases). The germline CDR1 and CDR2 sequences are SNHLY and FYNNEI. Trimming took 6 bases from V and 2 from J, leaving 17 bases between them. This CDR3 spans 15 amino acids. Here the CDR3 DNA reads TGTGCCAGCAGCGTTCAGGGGAGGGGTCCCTACGAGCAGTACTTC. Its protein is CASSVQGRGPYEQYF.

This clone has only a few counts. The rearrangement joins TRBV6-1 to TRBJ1-6; 7 nucleotides agree with TRBD1. CDR3 length: 17 amino acids. CDR1 and CDR2 (germline): MNHNS, SASEGT. V lost 6 bases and J lost 7; bases outside the gene matches: 15. CDR3 amino acids: CASSPGQGGIYNSPLHF. CDR3 DNA: TGTGCCAGCAGCCCGGGGCAGGGGGGAATATACAATTCACCCCTCCACTTT.

For this clone: Sequence at one end of the junction differs from germline and may be a read error. The chain combines TRBV11-2 with TRBJ2-6; D possibly corresponds to TRBD2 (6 bases). Germline CDR1 reads SGHAT; CDR2 reads FQNNGV. This CDR3 has 16 residues. The CDR3 DNA is TGTGCCAGCAGCCCCCTTTGGAGGGGTGGGGCCAACGTCCTGGCTTTC. It codes for CASSPLWRGGANVLAF.

The chain combines TRBV6-8 with TRBJ2-1; TRBD2 matches 8 bases. Germline assignment: CDR1 MNHGY and CDR2 SAAAGT. J was trimmed by 8 bases and V by 0 bases; bases with no gene match: 15. The CDR3 covers 18 residues. CDR3 in amino acids: CASSYSLRKRGLGDEQFF. The CDR3 bases are TGTGCCAGCAGTTACTCCCTTCGCAAGCGGGGGCTGGGGGATGAGCAGTTCTTC.

This clone is judged medium-sized. The chain couples TRBV6-1 to TRBJ2-1, with D perhaps TRBD1 (7 bases). Germline CDR1 reads MNHNS; CDR2 reads SASEGT. There are 13 residues in the CDR3. V was shortened by 6 bases and J by 8 bases, with 14 bases between the two germline ends. CDR3 DNA sequence: TGTGCCAGCAGCCACAGGGGCGGGGATGAGCAGTTCTTC. It yields the protein CASSHRGGDEQFF.

This clone was seen once. V and J are TRBV29-1 and TRBJ2-5; weak D call: TRBD1 (7 bases). The CDR3 is 14 residues long. Looked up from germline, CDR1 is SQVTM and CDR2 is ANQGSEA. The germline V and J ends were trimmed by 3 bases and 4 bases, with 15 bases remaining between them. CDR3 amino acids: CSVDRDRDSETQYF. CDR3 nucleotides: TGCAGCGTTGACCGAGACAGGGACTCAGAGACCCAGTACTTC.

This clone was observed a handful of times. This chain joins TRBV7-3 and TRBJ2-2; D assignment may be TRBD1 or TRBD2 (6 bases each). This CDR3 region has 15 residues. Germline-derived CDR1 and CDR2 are SGHTA and FQGTGA. Trimming took off 2 bases at V and 5 bases at J, with 12 bases between the two ends. CDR3 in amino acids: CASSLSGGRTGELFF. CDR3 in DNA: TGTGCCAGCAGCTTATCCGGGGGCAGAACCGGGGAGCTGTTTTTT. Full variable domain (remainder filled in from reference TRBV7-3 and TRBJ2-2): GAGVSQTPSNKVTEKGKYVELRCDPISGHTALYWYRQSLGQGPEFLIYFQGTGAADDSGLPNDRFFAVRPEGSVSTLKIQRTERGDSAVYLCASSLSGGRTGELFFGEGSRLTVL.

This clone came up many times. The genes are TRBV7-2 and TRBJ2-1, with D tentatively TRBD1 or TRBD2 (6 bases each). The CDR3 spans 15 residues. Germline CDR1 is SGHTA and CDR2 is FQGNSA. V lost 1 base, J lost 2 bases, and 9 bases lay in between. The CDR3 sequence is CASSLGRGPYNEQFF. In DNA form, the CDR3 reads TGTGCCAGCAGCTTAGGTCGGGGGCCCTACAATGAGCAGTTCTTC.

The V gene is TRBV11-1, the J gene TRBJ2-1; D is possibly TRBD2 (6 bases). This CDR3 region has 16 residues. V dropped 4 bases and J dropped 7 bases, with 20 bases sitting between them. Germline V lookup: CDR1 SGHAT, CDR2 FQDESV (reference sequence). CDR3 amino acids: CASSSAGTSLGNEQFF. The CDR3 DNA sequence: TGTGCCAGCAGCTCCGCCGGGACTTCCCTGGGGAATGAGCAGTTCTTC.

This clone was detected only a few times. This rearrangement joins TRBV6-1 to TRBJ2-6, with a weak D call TRBD1 (6 bases). The length of the CDR3 is 15 residues. The V end was cut by 6 bases, the J end by 1 base, with 10 bases between. Looked up from germline, CDR1 is MNHNS and CDR2 is SASEGT. The CDR3 bases are TGTGCCAGCAGGGGGGCACTTTCTGGGGCCAACGTCCTGACTTTC. It is translated as CASRGALSGANVLTF.

In this sample, this clone turned up a few times. This chain joins TRBV12-3 or TRBV12-4 and TRBJ1-5; D unresolved. CDR3 length: 14 amino acids. With 3 bases removed from V and 1 base from J, the gap between germline ends came to 7 bases. In DNA, the CDR3 is TGTGCCAGCAGTTTTGGGTACAGCAATCAGCCCCAGCATTTT. Residues: CASSFGYSNQPQHF.

The V and J genes are TRBV6-1 and TRBJ1-1, with D hard to call. The CDR3 has 12 residues. The V and J ends lost 6 bases and 6 bases respectively, with 11 bases between them. Per the germline V gene, CDR1 is MNHNS and CDR2 is SASEGT. The CDR3 here is CASRRSVSEAFF. CDR3 bases: TGTGCCAGCAGGAGGTCGGTGTCTGAAGCTTTCTTT.